These 21 T cell receptor beta chains were all obtained from the same sample, sequenced in a study of shared clonotypes between healthy human individuals. Libraries were prepared by immunoSEQ multiplex PCR; TCRdb keeps only in-frame clonotypes and omits some of them. The sample yields around 1.5 million clones, under 99% seen once. Sequenced material: naive CD4+ T cells sorted from blood. Subset specified: CD45RA+ positively selected. Every receptor here comes from a man aged 30 to 39 in good health.

The chain recombines TRBV2 with TRBJ2-1; tentative D call: TRBD1 (5 bases). V was cut by 6 bases and J by 6 bases, with 27 bases left in between. The CDR3 is 18 residues long. CDR1 SNHLY and CDR2 FYNNEI come from the germline V gene. Here the CDR3 reads CASSSNPWGRAPSNEQFF. The CDR3 DNA reads TGTGCCAGCAGCTCCAACCCGTGGGGCAGAGCTCCCTCCAATGAGCAGTTCTTC.

The V and J genes are TRBV18 and TRBJ2-3; perhaps TRBD1 as D (5 bases). Germline assignment: CDR1 KGHSH and CDR2 LQKENI. Trimming left V 6 bases short and J 0 bases short, with 19 bases between. The CDR3 is made up of 17 amino acids. CDR3: CASSRRTGHPSTDTQYF. The CDR3 DNA follows: TGTGCCAGCTCCCGCCGCACAGGCCACCCTAGCACAGATACGCAGTATTTT.

The chain recombines TRBV30 with TRBJ2-1; 9 bases map to TRBD2. Germline V gene data show CDR1 as GTSNPN and CDR2 as SVGIG (reference sequence). This CDR3 has 13 residues. Germline trimming cut 7 bases from V and 9 bases from J; bases unmatched to any gene: 10. CDR3 DNA sequence: TGTGCCTCCACGGGACTAGCATTCGGTGAGCAGTTCTTC. Translation gives CASTGLAFGEQFF.

This clone was recorded only once. V usage is TRBV28 and J usage is TRBJ2-1, with 7 bases lining up with TRBD2. Germline-derived CDR1 and CDR2 are MDHEN and SYDVKM. This CDR3 is built from 17 residues. The junction had 15 bases not matched to a gene; V was cut back by 6 bases and J by 4 bases. In DNA, the CDR3 is TGTGCCAGCAGGCAGAAGGGCGGGCTAGCGGTTTACAATGAGCAGTTCTTC. Translated: CASRQKGGLAVYNEQFF.

The CDR3 protein is CASSFSAGANVLTF. CDR3 DNA: TGCGCCAGCAGCTTTTCGGCTGGGGCCAACGTCCTGACTTTC. The chain carries TRBV5-1 and TRBJ2-6, with D unresolved. Germline assignment: CDR1 SGHRS and CDR2 YFSETQ. V lost 2 bases and J 2 bases, leaving 5 bases between the germline ends. The CDR3 extends over 14 amino acids.

The chain joins TRBV2 to TRBJ2-7, with a tentative D call TRBD2 (6 bases). Germline V gene data show CDR1 as SNHLY and CDR2 as FYNNEI. The CDR3 consists of 13 residues. Between the trimmed V and J ends, which lost 7 bases and 4 bases, there was a span of 14 bases. Here the CDR3 reads CASTLAHGYEQYF. The CDR3 DNA reads as TGTGCCAGCACACTAGCCCACGGATACGAGCAGTACTTC.

V usage is TRBV28 and J usage is TRBJ2-3, with no clear D. The V end lost 5 bases, the J end lost 2 bases, and 11 bases lay between the germline ends. CDR1 and CDR2 (germline): MDHEN, SYDVKM. The CDR3 contains 14 residues. Written as DNA, the CDR3 is TGTGCCAGCAGTGGTGCCCGTTCCACAGATACGCAGTATTTT. Translating it yields CASSGARSTDTQYF.

The CDR3 DNA sequence: TGCGCCAGCAGTCGAAGGGTACCTGGGGCCAACGTCCTGACTTTC. Translation gives CASSRRVPGANVLTF. The rearrangement links TRBV5-1 to TRBJ2-6, with D unclear. The CDR3 runs to 15 residues. The V end was cut by 5 bases, the J end by 2 bases, with 11 bases between. Germline-derived CDR1 and CDR2 are SGHRS and YFSETQ. The variable domain in full, completed from reference TRBV5-1 and TRBJ2-6, reads KAGVTQTPRYLIKTRGQQVTLSCSPISGHRSVSWYQQTPGQGLQFLFEYFSETQRNKGNFPGRFSGRQFSNSRSEMNVSTLELGDSALYLCASSRRVPGANVLTFGAGSRLTVL.

J is TRBJ2-7 and V is TRBV5-4, with 10 bases fitting TRBD2. Germline values: CDR1 SGHNT, CDR2 YYREEE (reference sequence). The CDR3 runs to 15 residues. The trim removed 4 bases at V and 2 bases at J, leaving 6 bases unmatched. The CDR3 sequence: CASSARLAGTYEQYF. DNA of the CDR3: TGTGCCAGCAGCGCTCGACTAGCGGGCACCTACGAGCAGTACTTC. Using reference TRBV5-4 and TRBJ2-7 for the parts outside the CDR3, the full variable domain is ETGVTQSPTHLIKTRGQQVTLRCSSQSGHNTVSWYQQALGQGPQFIFQYYREEENGRGNFPPRFSGLQFPNYSSELNVNALELDDSALYLCASSARLAGTYEQYFGPGTRLTVT.

CDR3 bases: TGTGCCAGCAGTGACTTAGGGACAACCCCGATTGAGCAGTTCTTC. As protein: CASSDLGTTPIEQFF. The chain couples TRBV6-4 to TRBJ2-1; TRBD1 is a possible D gene (6 bases). Deletions cut 1 base from V and 9 bases from J, with 16 bases between. CDR3 size: 15 residues. Germline V gives CDR1 MRHNA, CDR2 SNTAGT.

J is TRBJ2-2 and V is TRBV15, with 7 positions matching TRBD1. V lost 3 bases, J lost 2 bases, and 3 bases stayed unmatched. This CDR3 has 15 residues. The V gene's germline CDR1 is LNHNV and CDR2 YYDKDF (reference sequence). The CDR3, as DNA: TGTGCCACCAGCAGGGGACAGCTAAACACCGGGGAGCTGTTTTTT. Translation: CATSRGQLNTGELFF.

This clone was recorded once. This chain connects TRBV7-8 to TRBJ2-4, with 16 bases identical to TRBD2. Per germline, CDR1 SGHVS and CDR2 FQNEAQ. The CDR3 runs to 21 residues. The ends lost 2 bases at V and 1 base at J; junction bases unmatched: 11. Here the CDR3 DNA reads TGTGCCAGCAGCTTACTGCCGGGACTAGCGGGAGGGCCCGTGGCCAAAAACATTCAGTACTTC. It yields the protein CASSLLPGLAGGPVAKNIQYF.

J is TRBJ1-1 and V is TRBV7-9; D is undetermined. V was shortened by 3 bases and J by 4 bases, with 9 bases between the two germline ends. The CDR3 covers 13 residues. Germline V gene sequence: CDR1 SEHNR, CDR2 FQNEAQ (reference sequence). In DNA, the CDR3 is TGTGCCAGCAGCTTTCAGGTTGGCACTGAAGCTTTCTTT. Translated, it gives CASSFQVGTEAFF.

A remark on this clone: Other DNA sequences from this sample encode an identical CDR3 as well. J is TRBJ1-2 and V is TRBV5-4; 11 bases match TRBD1. Per germline, CDR1 SGHNT and CDR2 YYREEE (reference sequence). This CDR3 comprises 15 residues. The V segment lost 0 bases and the J segment 5 bases; nucleotides outside the gene matches: 3. CDR3 sequence (DNA): TGTGCCAGCAGCTTGGCTGGACAGGGGGCATATGGCTACACCTTC. Residues: CASSLAGQGAYGYTF.

The chain combines TRBV7-2 with TRBJ2-7; the match to TRBD2 covers 10 bases. Trimming removed 5 bases from V and 4 bases from J; junction bases left unmatched: 5. The germline V gene has CDR1 SGHTA and CDR2 FQGNSA. This CDR3 is built from 14 residues. CDR3 amino acids: CASSRAGGPYEQYF. In DNA, the CDR3 is TGTGCCAGCAGCCGAGCGGGAGGGCCTTACGAGCAGTACTTC.

This clone was found once. The CDR3 here is CASSQGLGGVLFSGNTIYF. CDR3 nucleotide sequence: TGCGCCAGCAGCCAAGGATTGGGTGGTGTCCTGTTCTCTGGAAACACCATATATTTT. The chain links TRBV4-1 to TRBJ1-3; no reliable D call. The V gene's germline CDR1 is MGHRA and CDR2 YSYEKL. CDR3 size: 19 residues. Trimming pared 1 base from V and 0 bases from J, leaving 19 bases between.

The table lists this clone with a count of one. The gene calls are TRBV28 and TRBJ2-7, with unresolved D. Germline V gene data show CDR1 as MDHEN and CDR2 as SYDVKM. The CDR3 is 14 amino acids. The V end was cut by 7 bases, the J end by 0 bases, with 13 bases between. The CDR3, as DNA: TGTGCCAGCAACCCCCCCAGCAGCTCCTACGAGCAGTACTTC. Protein sequence: CASNPPSSSYEQYF.

Concerning this clone: The same CDR3 is also encoded by other DNA sequences in this sample. This chain connects TRBV11-2 to TRBJ2-7; no clear D gene. CDR3 length: 11 residues. Trimming stripped 6 bases from V and 3 bases from J, with 6 bases between. CDR1 SGHAT and CDR2 FQNNGV come from the germline V gene. The CDR3 spells CASSRDYEQYF. The CDR3 DNA is TGTGCCAGCAGTCGCGACTACGAGCAGTACTTC.

The CDR3, as DNA: TGTGCCAGCAGTGCCGGGACTAGCGGGAGAGATACGCAGTATTTT. Residues: CASSAGTSGRDTQYF. The chain links TRBV27 to TRBJ2-3; TRBD2 aligns across 14 bases. The V gene's germline CDR1 is MNHEY and CDR2 SMNVEV (reference sequence). This CDR3 has 15 amino acids. V shed 5 bases, J shed 5 bases, and the junction held 3 bases outside the gene matches.

The J gene is TRBJ2-3, the V gene TRBV7-2; weak D call: TRBD2 (6 bases). From germline, CDR1 is SGHTA and CDR2 FQGNSA. V shed 2 bases and J shed 4 bases, with 16 bases lying between them. There are 16 residues in the CDR3. The CDR3 DNA follows: TGTGCCAGCAGCTTACGGACCGGCGGGGAGGCAGATACGCAGTATTTT. Its protein product is CASSLRTGGEADTQYF.

On this clone: In the same sample, other DNA sequences code for this CDR3. The chain couples TRBV7-2 to TRBJ2-7; D remains unclear. Germline V CDR1 and CDR2: SGHTA, FQGNSA. This CDR3 comprises 12 residues. V lost 3 bases and J 0 bases, leaving 3 bases between the germline ends. CDR3 protein: CASSFSSYEQYF. Written as DNA, the CDR3 is TGTGCCAGCAGCTTCAGCTCCTACGAGCAGTACTTC.